The rows below give T cell receptor beta chains drawn from one sample of a study of T cells of healthy individuals. TCRdb reanalysed the 5' RACE reads using MiXCR and keeps one entry per CDR3 protein. This sample carries around 83,000 distinct CDR3 sequences, approximately 5.4% of them seen once, and the ten largest clones take about 7.5%. The receptors come from a female donor in good health. Each CDR3 is given with its conserved first and last residue. A D gene is named only where the DNA matches it firmly. Clone size is given for some rows only: seen once, a few or many times, or a class if the clone is expanded.

clone_size: many; j_call: TRBJ1-2; d_call: -; v_call: TRBV12-3/TRBV12-4; cdr3_nt: TGTGCCAGCAGTTTAGCAGGGTCCTATGGCTACACCTTC; cdr3_aa: CASSLAGSYGYTF
clone_size: many; j_call: TRBJ2-5; d_call: -; v_call: TRBV28; cdr3_nt: TGTGCCAGCAGTTCTCTGGGGGCGCGGGAGACCCAGTACTTC; cdr3_aa: CASSSLGARETQYF
clone_size: -; j_call: TRBJ1-6; d_call: -; v_call: TRBV30; cdr3_nt: TGTGCCTGGAGGACAGCTCGGGATTATAATTCACCCCTCCACTTT; cdr3_aa: CAWRTARDYNSPLHF
clone_size: many; j_call: TRBJ2-1; d_call: -; v_call: TRBV12-3/TRBV12-4; cdr3_nt: TGTGCCAGCAGTCCCGCAAGAATCTCGGATGAGCAGTTCTTC; cdr3_aa: CASSPARISDEQFF
clone_size: many; j_call: TRBJ2-3; d_call: -; v_call: TRBV3-1; cdr3_nt: TGTGCCAGCAGCCCCCCCCGGGGAACATCAGATACGCAGTATTTT; cdr3_aa: CASSPPRGTSDTQYF
clone_size: many; j_call: TRBJ2-7; d_call: -; v_call: TRBV27; cdr3_nt: TGTGCCAGCAGTTCCGGACGGTCCTACGAGCAGTACTTC; cdr3_aa: CASSSGRSYEQYF
clone_size: few; j_call: TRBJ2-7; d_call: -; v_call: TRBV7-2; cdr3_nt: TGTGCCAGCAGCTCACTTGGAGGGGGAGGGGCCTACGAGCAGTACTTC; cdr3_aa: CASSSLGGGGAYEQYF
clone_size: few; j_call: TRBJ1-5; d_call: -; v_call: TRBV6-2/TRBV6-3; cdr3_nt: TGTGCCAGCGAACTGGACCGGAATCAGCCCCAGCATTTT; cdr3_aa: CASELDRNQPQHF
clone_size: few; j_call: TRBJ1-1; d_call: -; v_call: TRBV6-5; cdr3_nt: TGTGCCAGCAGGCGGGGAATGCCTACTGAAGCTTTCTTT; cdr3_aa: CASRRGMPTEAFF
clone_size: -; j_call: TRBJ2-4; d_call: -; v_call: TRBV7-9; cdr3_nt: TGTGCCAGCAGCTCTTCAAACAGGGCCCAGAGATTC; cdr3_aa: CASSSSNRAQRF
clone_size: many; j_call: TRBJ2-1; d_call: TRBD2; v_call: TRBV20-1; cdr3_nt: TGCAGTGCTAGGGGGGGGATAGGGGCGGGTGAGCAGTTCTTC; cdr3_aa: CSARGGIGAGEQFF
clone_size: -; j_call: TRBJ1-5; d_call: -; v_call: TRBV20-1; cdr3_nt: TGCAGTGCTAGAATGGGCTATAGCAATCAGCCCCAGCATTTT; cdr3_aa: CSARMGYSNQPQHF
clone_size: -; j_call: TRBJ2-1; d_call: -; v_call: TRBV6-5; cdr3_nt: TGTGCCAGCAGTTACTCGAAAGATCCCGGCCAGGGGAGGTGGGACAATGAGCAGTTCTTC; cdr3_aa: CASSYSKDPGQGRWDNEQFF
clone_size: -; j_call: TRBJ2-7; d_call: -; v_call: TRBV10-3; cdr3_nt: TGTGCCATCAGGGCACCTAATAGGGAGCAGTACTTC; cdr3_aa: CAIRAPNREQYF
clone_size: -; j_call: TRBJ2-2; d_call: TRBD2; v_call: TRBV5-5; cdr3_nt: TGTGCCAGCAGCTTGTGGGGACTAGCGGGAGATATCATCGGGGAGCTGTTTTTT; cdr3_aa: CASSLWGLAGDIIGELFF
clone_size: few; j_call: TRBJ1-3; d_call: -; v_call: TRBV20-1; cdr3_nt: TGCAGTGCTATCCCCGGGGAAGGTGGAAACACCATATATTTT; cdr3_aa: CSAIPGEGGNTIYF
clone_size: -; j_call: TRBJ1-6; d_call: TRBD1; v_call: TRBV20-1; cdr3_nt: TGCAGTGCTAGCGACGGACAGGCAAGACCCCTCCACTTT; cdr3_aa: CSASDGQARPLHF
clone_size: many; j_call: TRBJ2-3; d_call: TRBD2; v_call: TRBV5-1; cdr3_nt: TGCGCCAGCAGCTTCGGGACTACCACAGATACGCAGTATTTT; cdr3_aa: CASSFGTTTDTQYF
clone_size: many; j_call: TRBJ2-3; d_call: TRBD1; v_call: TRBV3-1; cdr3_nt: TGTGCCAGCAGCCCCGCGGGACAGGGCACAGATACGCAGTATTTT; cdr3_aa: CASSPAGQGTDTQYF
clone_size: many; j_call: TRBJ2-3; d_call: TRBD2; v_call: TRBV6-2/TRBV6-3; cdr3_nt: TGTGCCAGCAGTTACGGGACTAGCGGGAGACCTAGCACAGATACGCAGTATTTT; cdr3_aa: CASSYGTSGRPSTDTQYF
clone_size: -; j_call: TRBJ1-2; d_call: TRBD1; v_call: TRBV6-2/TRBV6-3; cdr3_nt: TGTGCCAGCAGCCATGGGACAGCGGGCTACACCTTC; cdr3_aa: CASSHGTAGYTF
clone_size: many; j_call: TRBJ2-5; d_call: -; v_call: TRBV14; cdr3_nt: TGTGCCAGCAGCCGTCGTATCCAAGAGACCCAGTACTTC; cdr3_aa: CASSRRIQETQYF
clone_size: many; j_call: TRBJ2-3; d_call: TRBD2; v_call: TRBV5-6; cdr3_nt: TGTGCCAGCAGCTTGCCTAGCGGGGAACCAGATACGCAGTATTTT; cdr3_aa: CASSLPSGEPDTQYF